This passage covers 13 T cell receptor beta chains from one sample sequenced in a study of cytomegalovirus exposure and HLA in healthy donors. The primer mix had 60 Vbeta and 13 Jbeta primers. Using immunoSEQ multiplex PCR, the repertoire was profiled, and TCRdb retains in-frame clones only, with some absent. The sample records around 180,000 clones, around 77% being singletons. Sequenced: PBMCs. The receptors stem from a man between 60 and 75 years old in good health and CMV-seronegative.

The chain combines TRBV13 with TRBJ2-1; D might be TRBD2 (5 bases). Trimming cost V 3 bases and J 6 bases, with 18 bases left between them. In germline, CDR1 is PRHDT, CDR2 FYEKMQ (reference sequence). CDR3 length equals 16 residues. This CDR3 reads CASSFQAGGHRNEQFF. CDR3 coding DNA: TGTGCCAGCAGCTTTCAGGCAGGCGGGCACCGCAATGAGCAGTTCTTC.

The J gene is TRBJ1-5, the V gene TRBV2; 9 positions agree with TRBD1. V lost 6 bases, J lost 6 bases, and 3 bases stayed unmatched. The germline V gene encodes CDR1 SNHLY and CDR2 FYNNEI. The CDR3 extends over 13 amino acids. CDR3 protein: CASSMTGGQPQHF. DNA for the CDR3: TGTGCCAGCAGCATGACAGGGGGTCAGCCCCAGCATTTT.

The chain recombines TRBV5-6 with TRBJ1-3, with unresolved D. The V gene's germline CDR1 is SGHDT and CDR2 YYEEEE. The CDR3 is 13 residues long. V was shortened by 0 bases and J by 3 bases, with 4 bases between the two germline ends. The CDR3 region is CASSLANGNTIYF. CDR3 in DNA: TGTGCCAGCAGCTTGGCCAATGGAAACACCATATATTTT.

This clone was counted a few times. Distinct nucleotide sequences in the sample also encode this CDR3. The rearrangement links TRBV5-1 to TRBJ1-1; D remains ambiguous. From germline, CDR1 is SGHRS and CDR2 YFSETQ. V was pared by 0 bases and J by 1 base, with 7 bases between. The CDR3 is 14 residues long. The CDR3 region has the DNA TGCGCCAGCAGCTTGGCCACAGCGAACACTGAAGCTTTCTTT. Protein sequence: CASSLATANTEAFF.

The chain joins TRBV5-1 to TRBJ2-1; 8 bases map to TRBD1. The CDR3 runs to 14 residues. Germline V gene data show CDR1 as SGHRS and CDR2 as YFSETQ. J was trimmed by 4 bases and V by 2 bases; bases with no gene match: 2. The CDR3 reads CASSFGQGYNEQFF. Written as DNA, the CDR3 is TGCGCCAGCAGCTTCGGACAGGGATACAATGAGCAGTTCTTC.

CDR3 sequence reads: CAISERQGNSGANVLTF. DNA of the CDR3: TGTGCCATCAGTGAGAGACAGGGGAACTCTGGGGCCAACGTCCTGACTTTC. J is TRBJ2-6 and V is TRBV10-3; TRBD1 matches at 8 bases. Germline V gene sequence: CDR1 ENHRY, CDR2 SYGVKD. This CDR3 has 17 amino acids. Trimming cost V 2 bases and J 0 bases; bases outside gene matches: 3.

The chain recombines TRBV12-5 with TRBJ1-1; TRBD1 might be the D (6 bases). The V end lost 1 base, the J end lost 5 bases, and 14 bases lay between the germline ends. CDR3 length: 15 residues. Germline V CDR1 and CDR2: LGHNT, FRNRAP. CDR3 in DNA: TGTGCTAGTGGTTTGGCCAGGGGAATTGGGACTGAAGCTTTCTTT. Its translation is CASGLARGIGTEAFF.

This chain links TRBV9 with TRBJ2-1; 8 bases fit TRBD1. CDR1 SGDLS and CDR2 YYNGEE come from the germline V gene. V was pared by 2 bases and J by 4 bases, with 2 bases of the junction left unmatched. The CDR3 is 14 residues long. The CDR3 DNA is TGTGCCAGCAGCGTGGGACAGGAGTACAATGAGCAGTTCTTC. It yields the protein CASSVGQEYNEQFF.

The rearrangement joins TRBV18 to TRBJ2-7; 8 bases match TRBD1. V trimming: 5 bases; J trimming: 4 bases; junction bases outside the gene matches: 7. This CDR3 region has 14 residues. The germline CDR1 and CDR2 sequences are KGHSH and LQKENI. The CDR3: CASSRLQGAYEQYF. CDR3 coding DNA: TGTGCCAGCTCAAGGCTCCAGGGGGCATACGAGCAGTACTTC.

J is TRBJ2-2 and V is TRBV5-1; D possibly corresponds to TRBD2 (5 bases). The CDR3 spans 15 residues. From germline, CDR1 is SGHRS and CDR2 YFSETQ. Trimming stripped 1 base from V and 4 bases from J, with 11 bases between. The DNA of the CDR3 is TGCGCCAGCAGCTTGCCTAGCCCCTCCACCGGGGAGCTGTTTTTT. Translating gives CASSLPSPSTGELFF.

The CDR3 protein is CASSLVGQGNEKLFF. Here the CDR3 DNA reads TGTGCCAGCAGTTTAGTGGGACAGGGGAATGAAAAACTGTTTTTT. The chain couples TRBV28 to TRBJ1-4, with 10 nucleotides matching TRBD1. The length of the CDR3 is 15 residues. J was trimmed by 5 bases and V by 2 bases; bases with no gene match: 2. Germline CDR1 reads MDHEN; CDR2 reads SYDVKM.

This chain uses TRBV5-1 with TRBJ1-3, with 10 bases aligning to TRBD1. The CDR3 is 15 amino acids. J gave up 3 bases and V 4 bases, and 4 bases lay outside the gene matches. Germline-derived CDR1 and CDR2 are SGHRS and YFSETQ. The CDR3 coding sequence is TGCGCCAGCAGCCTGACAGGGGGCTTTGGAAACACCATATATTTT. This gives the protein CASSLTGGFGNTIYF.

Notes on this clone: The junction does not match germline at one end; this may be a read error. This chain links TRBV14 with TRBJ1-1; perhaps TRBD1 as D (6 bases). Germline CDR1 is SGHDN and CDR2 is FVKESK. The CDR3 sequence is 14 residues long. For the CDR3, the DNA is TGTGCCGGCAGCCTACAGGGTGGGAACACTGAAGCTTTCTTT. This encodes CAGSLQGGNTEAFF.